This record covers a single TCR beta chain. The authors reverse transcribed 0.5 to 1 ug RNA with random hexamers. From the immunoSEQ multiplex PCR reads, TCRdb called clonotypes with MiXCR, one entry per CDR3 protein. This table has about 400,000 distinct CDR3 sequences, approximately 85% appearing once. The entry originates in a study of CD8 T cells in Susac syndrome. Trimming removed 5 bases from V and 6 bases from J, with 16 bases in between. The germline V gene has CDR1 SGHVS and CDR2 FNYEAQ. The CDR3 length is 15 residues. J is TRBJ2-2 and V is TRBV7-6; D is unclear. The clonotype comes from a human donor with multiple sclerosis. Sequenced sample: CD8+ T cells from PBMCs. CDR3 loop: CASSPPTSLAGELFF. The CDR3 DNA reads as TGTGCCAGCAGCCCCCCGACGAGCTTAGCCGGGGAGCTGTTTTTT.